The 6 T cell receptor beta chains given below trace back to one sample, sequenced in a study of follicular helper T cells after annual influenza vaccination. The table came from immunoSEQ multiplex PCR; TCRdb's copy has only in-frame clones and leaves some out. The sample carries some 11,000 clones, less than 85% recorded once. The input for sequencing was CXCR5- memory CD4+ T cells sorted from blood, taken 6 weeks after influenza vaccination. The receptors originated from an adult who received the influenza vaccine.

This clone has a handful of counts. The chain employs TRBV2 and TRBJ1-3, with unresolved D. V lost 6 bases, J lost 0 bases, and 9 bases lay in between. Germline V gives CDR1 SNHLY, CDR2 FYNNEI. The length of the CDR3 is 14 residues. CDR3 sequence (DNA): TGTGCCAGCAGGCCCACTATCTCTGGAAACACCATATATTTT. Translated, it gives CASRPTISGNTIYF.

This clone showed up just a few times. V is TRBV7-3 and J is TRBJ1-2; D gene unclear. The CDR3 has 13 residues. V gave up 2 bases and J gave up 7 bases, with 11 bases separating them. Germline-derived CDR1 and CDR2 are SGHTA and FQGTGA. The CDR3: CASSLGREGGYTF. The CDR3, as DNA: TGTGCCAGCAGCTTAGGAAGGGAAGGTGGCTACACCTTC.

V gene TRBV6-1 combines with J gene TRBJ2-7, with D possibly matching TRBD2 (5 bases). Trimming took off 0 bases at V and 3 bases at J, with 21 bases between the two ends. Germline V gene lookup returns CDR1 MNHNS and CDR2 SASEGT. The CDR3 is 18 residues long. CDR3 in amino acids: CASSEALGYGRRIYEQYF. Written as DNA, the CDR3 is TGTGCCAGCAGTGAAGCGCTGGGATATGGACGGAGGATCTACGAGCAGTACTTC.

The chain uses TRBV5-6 and TRBJ1-5; D remains unclear. The germline V and J ends were trimmed by 0 bases and 4 bases, with 14 bases remaining between them. Per the germline V gene, CDR1 is SGHDT and CDR2 is YYEEEE. CDR3 length: 16 residues. The CDR3 region has the DNA TGTGCCAGCAGCTTGGGCTCCGTGGGCGAAAATCAGCCCCAGCATTTT. Protein sequence: CASSLGSVGENQPQHF.

V is TRBV5-1 and J is TRBJ1-2, with D perhaps TRBD1 (6 bases). With 4 bases removed from V and 4 bases from J, the gap between germline ends came to 8 bases. Germline-derived CDR1 and CDR2 are SGHRS and YFSETQ. The CDR3 runs 12 residues. The CDR3 loop reads CASSVDSYGYTF. CDR3 bases: TGCGCCAGCAGCGTGGACAGCTATGGCTACACCTTC.

The chain couples TRBV7-2 to TRBJ1-2, with D possibly matching TRBD1 (5 bases). Germline V lookup: CDR1 SGHTA, CDR2 FQGNSA. V was cut by 0 bases and J by 4 bases, with 12 bases left in between. This CDR3 is built from 15 residues. The CDR3 DNA is TGTGCCAGCAGCTTAGCCAGGGATGTAGGCTATGGCTACACCTTC. Its translation: CASSLARDVGYGYTF. Full variable domain (missing parts from reference TRBV7-2 and TRBJ1-2): GAGVSQSPSNKVTEKGKDVELRCDPISGHTALYWYRQSLGQGLEFLIYFQGNSAPDKSGLPSDRFSAERTGGSVSTLTIQRTQQEDSAVYLCASSLARDVGYGYTFGSGTRLTVV.